The 13 T cell receptor beta chains reported below all come from one sample, sequenced in a study of blood T cell repertoires in COVID-19. The table came from immunoSEQ multiplex PCR; TCRdb's copy has only in-frame clones and leaves some out. The sample has approximately 300,000 clones, 85% to 95% seen once. The sequenced sample consisted of PBMCs or T cells enriched from blood (not recorded which). The receptor source for this set is a woman aged 25-40 years who had been exposed to COVID-19.

The V gene is TRBV21-1, the J gene TRBJ2-2; TRBD1, as called in the table, went unchecked against the DNA. TRBV21-1 is tagged as a pseudogene. The CDR3 length is 17 residues. The CDR3 protein is CASSKWVTLRYTGELFF. CDR3 sequence (DNA): TGTGCCAGCAGCAAATGGGTGACCCTCAGGTACACCGGGGAGCTGTTTTTT.

The genes are TRBV5-8 and TRBJ1-5; D is unresolved. Trimming left V 0 bases short and J 2 bases short, with 9 bases between. The germline V gene has CDR1 SGHTS and CDR2 YDEGEE. The CDR3 runs 15 residues. CDR3 residues: CASSLGRVGNQPQHF. As DNA, the CDR3 is TGTGCCAGCAGCTTGGGGAGGGTTGGCAATCAGCCCCAGCATTTT.

V usage is TRBV9 and J usage is TRBJ2-5; 12 nucleotides agree with TRBD2. The length of the CDR3 is 16 residues. Germline assignment: CDR1 SGDLS and CDR2 YYNGEE. The V gene end was trimmed by 0 bases and the J gene end by 7 bases; junction bases not matched to a gene: 7. The DNA of the CDR3 is TGTGCCAGCAGCGTAGATCCTAGCGGGGGGGCCGGGACCCAGTACTTC. Amino acid sequence: CASSVDPSGGAGTQYF.

The chain uses TRBV9 and TRBJ2-2; possibly TRBD2 for D (5 bases). The germline V and J ends were trimmed by 6 bases and 2 bases, with 14 bases remaining between them. Germline V gene data show CDR1 as SGDLS and CDR2 as YYNGEE. The CDR3 covers 15 residues. The CDR3 reads CASTDVGENTGELFF. The CDR3 coding sequence is TGTGCCAGCACCGATGTGGGAGAAAACACCGGGGAGCTGTTTTTT.

The rearrangement joins TRBV5-1 to TRBJ1-6, with 7 bases fitting TRBD1. From germline, CDR1 is SGHRS and CDR2 YFSETQ. The CDR3 is 16 amino acids. V lost 4 bases, J lost 7 bases, and 11 bases stayed unmatched. CDR3: CASSPEPDRRNSPLHF. The CDR3, as DNA: TGCGCCAGCAGCCCCGAACCGGACAGGCGAAATTCACCCCTCCACTTT.

V and J are TRBV19 and TRBJ1-2; TRBD1 matches at 8 bases. The CDR3 runs to 18 residues. V lost 3 bases, J lost 0 bases, and 12 bases stayed unmatched. Per germline, CDR1 LNHDA and CDR2 SQIVND (reference sequence). CDR3 sequence: CASSIGVWDRSSNYGYTF. The CDR3 DNA reads TGTGCCAGTAGTATCGGGGTATGGGACAGGAGTTCTAACTATGGCTACACCTTC.

The gene calls are TRBV19 and TRBJ1-5, with D possibly matching TRBD1 (6 bases). Germline CDR1 and CDR2: LNHDA and SQIVND (reference sequence). CDR3 length equals 16 residues. Deletions cut 7 bases from V and 0 bases from J, with 16 bases between. CDR3 coding DNA: TGTGCCAGTACCAACCTGACAGGCTATAGCAATCAGCCCCAGCATTTT. Its protein is CASTNLTGYSNQPQHF.

The chain links TRBV5-1 to TRBJ1-3; 7 bases are a match to TRBD1. J lost 2 bases, V lost 4 bases, and 3 bases had no gene match. CDR3 length: 14 amino acids. Germline V lookup: CDR1 SGHRS, CDR2 YFSETQ. CDR3 region: CASSAGTAGNTIYF. The CDR3, as DNA: TGCGCCAGCAGCGCCGGGACAGCTGGAAACACCATATATTTT.

The gene calls are TRBV7-2 and TRBJ1-2; D remains unclear. The germline V gene encodes CDR1 SGHTA and CDR2 FQGNSA. Trimming shortened V by 6 bases and J by 4 bases, and 6 bases separated the two germline ends. The CDR3 contains 11 residues. The CDR3 region is CASSLFYGYTF. The DNA for the CDR3 is TGTGCCAGCAGTCTATTCTATGGCTACACCTTC.

This clone came up once. The chain couples TRBV4-2 to TRBJ1-3; D gene uncertain. Germline V lookup: CDR1 LGHNA, CDR2 YNFKEQ. V lost 6 bases to trimming and J lost 0 bases, with 18 bases between them. The CDR3 is made up of 17 amino acids. The CDR3 here is CASSPFLDIYSGNTIYF. The CDR3, as DNA: TGTGCCAGCAGTCCCTTTTTAGACATTTACTCTGGAAACACCATATATTTT.

The chain joins TRBV19 to TRBJ2-1; 9 nucleotides agree with TRBD2. Germline-derived CDR1 and CDR2 are LNHDA and SQIVND (reference sequence). The CDR3 is 21 amino acids. With 7 bases clipped from V and 4 bases from J, the junction kept 26 bases outside the gene matches. The CDR3 loop reads CASTPLVELAGWARSYNEQFF. The CDR3, as DNA: TGTGCCAGTACACCGCTGGTTGAGCTAGCGGGGTGGGCTCGATCTTACAATGAGCAGTTCTTC. The full variable domain, with the rest looked up from reference TRBV19 and TRBJ2-1, is DGGITQSPKYLFRKEGQNVTLSCEQNLNHDAMYWYRQDPGQGLRLIYYSQIVNDFQKGDIAEGYSVSREKKESFPLTVTSAQKNPTAFYLCASTPLVELAGWARSYNEQFFGPGTRLTVL.

This clone was counted between two and nine times. This sequence joins TRBV3-1 (or the pseudogene TRBV3-2) and TRBJ1-2; TRBD1 matches 8 bases. The V gene end was trimmed by 0 bases and the J gene end by 8 bases; junction bases not matched to a gene: 11. Germline assignment: CDR1 LGHDT and CDR2 YNNKEL (reference sequence). This CDR3 spans 16 amino acids. CDR3 DNA sequence: TGTGCCAGCAGCCAAGACGGAGTCAGGGGGCATAAAGGCTACACCTTC. Its protein product is CASSQDGVRGHKGYTF.

This clone was seen only a few times. The V and J genes are TRBV9 and TRBJ2-2; D remains unclear. Trimming cost V 1 base and J 5 bases, with 15 bases left between them. The CDR3 is 16 amino acids. Germline CDR1 SGDLS, CDR2 YYNGEE. CDR3 in amino acids: CASSVNVLSYTGELFF. The DNA of the CDR3 is TGTGCCAGCAGCGTAAATGTTCTATCCTATACCGGGGAGCTGTTTTTT.